Below are 17 T cell receptor beta chains sequenced from a single sample in a study of cytomegalovirus exposure and HLA in healthy donors listed by TCRdb under 2017. The library was built by means of the immunoSEQ multiplex PCR assay. For the multiplex PCR, a mixture combining 60 forward primers for TCR Vbeta segments and 13 reverse primers for TCR Jbeta segments was used. Held by TCRdb, this immuneACCESS table contains in-frame sequences only and omits some clones. Under half of the omission traces to an unresolved V gene where checked; the cause of the rest is unknown. This sample has approximately 73,000 clones in its table, and around 75% of those were observed once. In total, the top ten clones hold 9.5% to 15% of the sample. The sequenced sample consisted of PBMCs. These receptors came from a man in his 70s in good health and CMV-seronegative.

This chain uses TRBV27 with TRBJ2-4, with 11 nucleotides matching TRBD2. The CDR3 is made up of 17 amino acids. Germline CDR1 is MNHEY and CDR2 is SMNVEV (reference sequence). Trimming cost V 2 bases and J 7 bases; bases outside gene matches: 10. The CDR3 region is CASSLGTSGLGVNIQYF. The CDR3 DNA is TGTGCCAGCAGTTTAGGGACTAGCGGTTTAGGTGTGAACATTCAGTACTTC.

This chain joins TRBV30 and TRBJ2-7; 9 bases are a match to TRBD2. V lost 2 bases and J lost 3; bases outside the gene matches: 2. The CDR3 is made up of 13 amino acids. In germline, CDR1 is GTSNPN, CDR2 SVGIG (reference sequence). The CDR3 protein is CAWSFSGSYEQYF. Here the CDR3 DNA reads TGTGCCTGGAGTTTTAGCGGGAGCTACGAGCAGTACTTC.

V usage is TRBV9 and J usage is TRBJ1-3, with 7 bases identical to TRBD1. CDR1 is SGDLS, CDR2 YYNGEE, per germline. The V gene end was trimmed by 4 bases and the J gene end by 4 bases; junction bases not matched to a gene: 8. This CDR3 is 15 amino acids long. DNA of the CDR3: TGTGCCAGCAGCCCAAGACAGGGTAGCGGAAACACCATATATTTT. This encodes CASSPRQGSGNTIYF.

J is TRBJ1-5 and V is TRBV4-1; D is unclear. The ends were cut back, 5 bases at V and 1 base at J, with 9 bases in the middle. Germline lookup yields CDR1 MGHRA and CDR2 YSYEKL. The CDR3 extends over 14 amino acids. CDR3 DNA: TGCGCCAGCAGCTGGAGGGTCAGCAATCAGCCCCAGCATTTT. Translating it yields CASSWRVSNQPQHF.

The chain is built from TRBV6-1 and TRBJ2-7; a weak D match, TRBD2 (6 bases). Trimming shortened V by 6 bases and J by 1 base, and 16 bases separated the two germline ends. This CDR3 is built from 15 residues. Germline lookup yields CDR1 MNHNS and CDR2 SASEGT. CDR3 nucleotide sequence: TGTGCCAGCAGCCCCCTTGGGACTGCATCCTACGAGCAGTACTTC. Translation: CASSPLGTASYEQYF.

Worth noting for this clone: The same CDR3 can be traced to other DNA sequences in this sample. The chain uses TRBV4-3 and TRBJ2-1, with TRBD2 matching 8 bases. CDR3 length: 15 residues. In germline, CDR1 is LGHNA, CDR2 YSLEER. Unmatched junction bases numbered 3, after V lost 1 base and J lost 4 bases. The DNA of the CDR3 is TGCGCCAGCAGCCAAGGGTTAGCGGGGTACAATGAGCAGTTCTTC. This codes for CASSQGLAGYNEQFF.

J is TRBJ2-1 and V is TRBV2; TRBD2 matches at 8 bases. V lost 5 bases to trimming and J lost 7 bases; unmatched junction nucleotides: 13. The CDR3 runs 16 residues. The V gene's germline CDR1 is SNHLY and CDR2 FYNNEI. The CDR3 here is CASSSLSGGPGNEQFF. The CDR3 coding sequence is TGTGCCAGCAGTTCCCTTTCGGGGGGGCCGGGGAATGAGCAGTTCTTC.

The chain combines TRBV5-1 with TRBJ1-3; perhaps TRBD1 as D (6 bases). Germline CDR1 SGHRS, CDR2 YFSETQ. CDR3 length: 16 amino acids. V lost 3 bases to trimming and J lost 0 bases, with 13 bases between them. The CDR3 nucleotides read TGCGCCAGCAGCTCAGGACAGCGAAGCTCTGGAAACACCATATATTTT. It specifies CASSSGQRSSGNTIYF.

The chain has TRBV7-9 and TRBJ2-1, with 7 bases matching TRBD2. From germline, CDR1 is SEHNR and CDR2 FQNEAQ (reference sequence). The CDR3 is made up of 18 amino acids. V shed 5 bases, J shed 0 bases, and the junction held 13 bases outside the gene matches. For the CDR3, the DNA is TGTGCCAGCAGCCAGGGACTAAAACGGATTAGCTCCTACAATGAGCAGTTCTTC. Translation: CASSQGLKRISSYNEQFF.

V gene TRBV5-6 combines with J gene TRBJ1-5; the match to TRBD1 covers 8 bases. The CDR3 totals 17 residues. Per the germline V gene, CDR1 is SGHDT and CDR2 is YYEEEE. Germline trimming cut 1 base from V and 6 bases from J; bases unmatched to any gene: 12. The CDR3 DNA is TGTGCCAGCAGCTTGAGACCCGGACAGGGTCTTCGTCAGCCCCAGCATTTT. It is translated as CASSLRPGQGLRQPQHF.

This clone showed up just a few times. The V gene is TRBV6-5, the J gene TRBJ1-5; 10 positions agree with TRBD1. V gave up 6 bases and J gave up 7 bases; unmatched junction bases: 9. Germline assignment: CDR1 MNHEY and CDR2 SVGAGI. The CDR3 has 15 amino acids. CDR3 protein: CASSPLGQGGQPQHF. The DNA of the CDR3 is TGTGCCAGCAGCCCCCTCGGACAGGGGGGACAGCCCCAGCATTTT.

The J gene is TRBJ2-4, the V gene TRBV28; 8 bases map to TRBD1. Unmatched junction bases numbered 9, after V lost 4 bases and J lost 4 bases. This CDR3 is built from 16 residues. Germline V gives CDR1 MDHEN, CDR2 SYDVKM. CDR3 amino acids: CASSSTNRGSKNIQYF. CDR3 in DNA: TGTGCCAGCAGTTCTACTAACAGGGGGTCTAAAAACATTCAGTACTTC.

This chain links TRBV7-6 with TRBJ2-7; 7 positions agree with TRBD1. Germline CDR1 SGHVS, CDR2 FNYEAQ. Trimming took 6 bases from V and 4 from J; bases not matched to a gene: 9. The CDR3 length is 14 residues. CDR3 protein: CASRQSGQKYEQYF. The CDR3 DNA is TGTGCCAGCAGGCAGTCGGGACAGAAATACGAGCAGTACTTC.

CDR3 DNA: TGCAGCGTAGAGGGGGTCCGAAATAATGGCTACACCTTC. Its translation: CSVEGVRNNGYTF. The V gene is TRBV29-1, the J gene TRBJ1-2; possible D gene TRBD1, 6 bases. This CDR3 has 13 amino acids. Germline CDR1 reads SQVTM; CDR2 reads ANQGSEA. V was cut by 6 bases and J by 6 bases, with 17 bases left in between.

V gene TRBV27 combines with J gene TRBJ2-3; TRBD1 aligns across 11 bases. Losses at the gene ends were 2 bases for V and 2 bases for J; bases not matched to a gene: 0. Germline V lookup: CDR1 MNHEY, CDR2 SMNVEV (reference sequence). The CDR3 consists of 15 residues. CDR3 coding DNA: TGTGCCAGCAGTTTAGGACAGGGGGCCACAGATACGCAGTATTTT. Translating gives CASSLGQGATDTQYF.

The chain links TRBV2 to TRBJ2-1, with D tentatively TRBD2 (6 bases). The CDR3 contains 14 residues. CDR1 SNHLY and CDR2 FYNNEI come from the germline V gene. Trimming removed 6 bases at V and 5 bases at J, with 14 bases between. The DNA of the CDR3 is TGTGCCAGCAGAGCGGGTGAGGTACACAATGAGCAGTTCTTC. Protein product: CASRAGEVHNEQFF. Filled out from reference TRBV2 and TRBJ2-1, the complete variable domain reads EPEVTQTPSHQVTQMGQEVILRCVPISNHLYFYWYRQILGQKVEFLVSFYNNEISEKSEIFDDQFSVERPDGSNFTLKIRSTKLEDSAMYFCASRAGEVHNEQFFGPGTRLTVL.

This clone turned up a few times. The V gene is TRBV4-3, the J gene TRBJ1-5, with D unresolved. CDR3 length equals 13 residues. The germline V gene has CDR1 LGHNA and CDR2 YSLEER. V gave up 0 bases and J gave up 6 bases, with 6 bases separating them. CDR3 sequence: CASSQDVGQPQHF. In DNA form, the CDR3 reads TGCGCCAGCAGCCAAGATGTCGGTCAGCCCCAGCATTTT.